A single sample is the source of the 18 T cell receptor delta chains below, sequenced in a study of Vδ1+ human thymocytes. Whole-study findings and limits: Highly polyclonal TRG and TRD repertoires with Gaussian CDR3 length distributions appeared in thymus.

What these receptors recognize is not known. RNA was extracted from the cells and then reverse transcribed. CDR3 amplicons came from multiplex PCR with pooled V-gene forward and constant-region reverse primers. TCRdb reanalysed the multiplex PCR reads with CATT. The repertoire holds 20,000 to 25,000 delta-chain clones, about 8% seen once, with less than 1% in the top ten. What was sequenced was Vdelta1+ gamma-delta thymocytes from the thymus. Subset indicated: FACS-sorted CD3+ TCRalphabeta- TCRVdelta1+ TCRVdelta2- thymocytes. The receptors shown here come from a child less than two years old who had congenital heart surgery.

This clone was seen a few times. V gene TRDV1 combines with J gene TRDJ1, with D maybe TRDD3 (5 bases). The CDR3 consists of 18 residues. Germline V gene data show CDR1 as TSWWSYY and CDR2 as QGS. Trimming left V 0 bases short and J 2 bases short, with 19 bases between. The CDR3 loop is CALGELVMGTTGTDKLIF. For the CDR3, the DNA is TGTGCTCTTGGGGAACTAGTTATGGGGACCACCGGAACCGATAAACTCATCTTT.

This clone was detected a few times. J is TRDJ1 and V is TRDV1; D not resolved. Deletions cut 3 bases from V and 0 bases from J, with 8 bases between. The CDR3 runs to 14 residues. Germline values: CDR1 TSWWSYY, CDR2 QGS. CDR3 sequence reads: CALGDTHHTDKLIF. In nucleotides, the CDR3 is TGTGCTCTTGGGGACACACATCACACCGATAAACTCATCTTT.

The rearrangement uses TRDV1 and TRDJ1; 8 nucleotides match TRDD3. Germline V lookup: CDR1 TSWWSYY, CDR2 QGS. The V gene end was trimmed by 0 bases and the J gene end by 4 bases; junction bases not matched to a gene: 13. This CDR3 has 18 residues. The CDR3 DNA follows: TGTGCTCTTGGGGAACTAGAAAGTACTGGGGGCCTTGACGATAAACTCATCTTT. It specifies CALGELESTGGLDDKLIF.

This clone turned up a few times. V is TRDV1 and J is TRDJ1; the match to TRDD3 covers 8 bases. Trimming cost V 1 base and J 0 bases; bases outside gene matches: 19. Germline CDR1 TSWWSYY, CDR2 QGS. The CDR3 covers 21 residues. The chain's CDR3 is CALGERTLGTGGGAHTDKLIF. CDR3 in DNA: TGTGCTCTTGGGGAACGGACGTTGGGAACTGGGGGTGGAGCGCACACCGATAAACTCATCTTT.

This clone was observed a few times. This rearrangement joins TRDV1 to TRDJ1; a weak D match, TRDD3 (6 bases). The CDR3 sequence is 18 residues long. From germline, CDR1 is TSWWSYY and CDR2 QGS. V lost 1 base, J lost 2 bases, and 20 bases lay in between. The CDR3 region is CALGEHSTVLGYTDKLIF. The CDR3 DNA sequence: TGTGCTCTTGGGGAACACAGTACGGTACTGGGTTATACCGATAAACTCATCTTT.

This clone has a handful of counts. The V gene is TRDV1, the J gene TRDJ1; tentatively, D is TRDD2 (5 bases). Per the germline V gene, CDR1 is TSWWSYY and CDR2 is QGS. The ends were cut back, 3 bases at V and 0 bases at J, with 11 bases in the middle. CDR3 length equals 15 residues. CDR3 sequence (DNA): TGTGCTCTTGGGGAGCTTCCACTGTACACCGATAAACTCATCTTT. Translated, it gives CALGELPLYTDKLIF.

The V gene is TRDV1, the J gene TRDJ1; 11 nucleotides align to TRDD3. The J gene, absent from TCRdb, was called here by matching the DNA to germline. The CDR3 is 21 residues long. The germline V gene encodes CDR1 TSWWSYY and CDR2 QGS. V dropped 0 bases and J dropped 1; count of bases not matched to a gene: 16. The CDR3 bases are TGTGCTCTTGGGGAACTAGAGGTGGTATACTGGGGGATATCGGGCACCGATAAACTCATCTTT. It is translated as CALGELEVVYWGISGTDKLIF.

This clone was observed a handful of times. The rearrangement joins TRDV1 to TRDJ1; a possible D gene is TRDD3 (5 bases). The CDR3 consists of 14 residues. The germline V and J ends were trimmed by 4 bases and 3 bases, with 12 bases remaining between them. The V gene's germline CDR1 is TSWWSYY and CDR2 QGS. The CDR3 sequence: CALGGRTGPDKLIF. DNA of the CDR3: TGTGCTCTTGGGGGAAGGACTGGACCCGATAAACTCATCTTT.

This rearrangement joins TRDV1 to TRDJ1; 7 bases map to TRDD3. The J segment lost 3 bases and the V segment lost 5 bases, leaving 18 bases of the junction unmatched. The V gene's germline CDR1 is TSWWSYY and CDR2 QGS. CDR3 length equals 18 residues. This CDR3 reads CALGFPGGIQVVADKLIF. The CDR3, as DNA: TGTGCTCTTGGGTTTCCAGGAGGGATACAAGTTGTCGCCGATAAACTCATCTTT.

This clone was observed once. No V gene was called, though TRDJ1 was called as the J gene; TRDD3 is the table's D call, not checked against the DNA. There are 17 residues in the CDR3. CDR3 sequence reads: CALGEIFAGGYADKLIF. The DNA for the CDR3 is TGTGCTCTTGGGGAAATCTTTGCGGGGGGATACGCCGATAAACTCATCTTT.

This sequence joins TRDV1 and TRDJ1, with D possibly matching TRDD3 (7 bases). V was shortened by 4 bases and J by 4 bases, with 25 bases between the two germline ends. There are 18 residues in the CDR3. The germline CDR1 and CDR2 sequences are TSWWSYY and QGS. The CDR3 coding sequence is TGTGCTCTTGGGGTCACTTCCACCCTGGGGGGAAATAACGATAAACTCATCTTT. Encoded protein: CALGVTSTLGGNNDKLIF.

The rearrangement joins TRDV1 to TRDJ1, with 7 nucleotides matching TRDD3. TCRdb offers no J gene call, so here the DNA was matched to germline to obtain one. The V segment lost 9 bases and the J segment 2 bases; nucleotides outside the gene matches: 18. This CDR3 is built from 17 residues. From germline, CDR1 is TSWWSYY and CDR2 QGS. The CDR3 nucleotides are TGTGCTCTGGGGCCCGGGGCCGGGCTGGGGGCTACCGATAAACTCATCTTT. Amino acid sequence: CALGPGAGLGATDKLIF.

The rearrangement links TRDV1 to TRDJ1; 7 nucleotides align to TRDD3. This CDR3 has 23 amino acids. Germline values: CDR1 TSWWSYY, CDR2 QGS. J lost 1 base, V lost 7 bases, and 33 bases had no gene match. The CDR3 DNA reads as TGTGCTCTTGCGGGGTCGTCGCCCTCCCTATTCAAGCTGGGGGGAAAACCCACCGATAAACTCATCTTT. It codes for CALAGSSPSLFKLGGKPTDKLIF.

This clone occurred a few times. The genes are TRDV1 and TRDJ1; D remains unclear. The CDR3 has 20 residues. Trimming removed 3 bases at V and 4 bases at J, with 30 bases between. Germline V CDR1 and CDR2: TSWWSYY, QGS. CDR3 DNA sequence: TGTGCTCTTGGGGAGGGTTCCCCGCCTAGTAACGCCGGGACCGTCGATAAACTCATCTTT. Translated, it gives CALGEGSPPSNAGTVDKLIF.

V and J are TRDV1 and TRDJ1; TRDD3 agrees at 7 bases. V lost 0 bases to trimming and J lost 1 base; unmatched junction nucleotides: 17. The CDR3 covers 20 residues. Germline CDR1 TSWWSYY, CDR2 QGS. In nucleotides, the CDR3 is TGTGCTCTTGGGGAACTATCCCTTTCGCGGATACGCGAGGGCACCGATAAACTCATCTTT. It is translated as CALGELSLSRIREGTDKLIF.

The rearrangement joins TRDV1 to TRDJ1, with 10 bases fitting TRDD3. The CDR3 is made up of 19 amino acids. CDR1 and CDR2 (germline): TSWWSYY, QGS. Trimming cost V 6 bases and J 2 bases; bases outside gene matches: 18. The CDR3 nucleotides read TGTGCTCTTGGAGGTTGTACTGGGGGATTTCCCCTCCCAACCGATAAACTCATCTTT. Its protein product is CALGGCTGGFPLPTDKLIF.

The chain has TRDV1 and TRDJ1, with 8 bases lining up with TRDD3. The CDR3 has 20 amino acids. V lost 0 bases to trimming and J lost 0 bases; unmatched junction nucleotides: 15. CDR1 TSWWSYY and CDR2 QGS come from the germline V gene. The CDR3 reads CALGELELRGISRYTDKLIF. The CDR3, as DNA: TGTGCTCTTGGGGAACTGGAACTAAGGGGGATATCCCGGTACACCGATAAACTCATCTTT.

Concerning this clone: The same CDR3 arises from other DNA sequences in this sample as well. The chain links TRDV1 to TRDJ1, with D maybe TRDD3 (6 bases). Deletions cut 0 bases from V and 7 bases from J, with 39 bases between. This CDR3 is built from 23 residues. Germline-derived CDR1 and CDR2 are TSWWSYY and QGS. This chain's CDR3 is CALGELGVDYWEATLGSPVKLIF. The CDR3 DNA is TGTGCTCTTGGGGAACTAGGTGTTGACTACTGGGAAGCTACACTGGGTTCTCCGGTTAAACTCATCTTT.